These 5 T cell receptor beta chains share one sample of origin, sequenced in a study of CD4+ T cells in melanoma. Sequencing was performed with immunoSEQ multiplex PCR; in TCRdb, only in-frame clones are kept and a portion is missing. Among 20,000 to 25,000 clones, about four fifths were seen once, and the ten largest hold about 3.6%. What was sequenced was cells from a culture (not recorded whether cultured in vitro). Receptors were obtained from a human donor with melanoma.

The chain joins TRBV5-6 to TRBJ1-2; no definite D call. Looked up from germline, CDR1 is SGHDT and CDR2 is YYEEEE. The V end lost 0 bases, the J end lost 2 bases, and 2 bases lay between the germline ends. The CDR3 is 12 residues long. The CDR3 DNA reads TGTGCCAGCAGCTTGGCGAACTATGGCTACACCTTC. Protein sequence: CASSLANYGYTF.

CDR3 bases: TGTGCCAGCAGTTTCTTCTATGGGCAGCCCCAGCATTTT. The encoded protein is CASSFFYGQPQHF. The rearrangement joins TRBV6-1 to TRBJ1-5; D remains ambiguous. The CDR3 covers 13 residues. Trimming cost V 5 bases and J 7 bases, with 12 bases left between them. Looked up from germline, CDR1 is MNHNS and CDR2 is SASEGT.

The CDR3 DNA reads TGTGCCAGCAGCCAAACGGGCAGGCGCGACTATGGCTACACCTTC. Encoded protein: CASSQTGRRDYGYTF. V usage is TRBV14 and J usage is TRBJ1-2; D not resolved. CDR3 size: 15 residues. Between the trimmed V and J ends, which lost 2 bases and 3 bases, there was a span of 13 bases. The V gene's germline CDR1 is SGHDN and CDR2 FVKESK.

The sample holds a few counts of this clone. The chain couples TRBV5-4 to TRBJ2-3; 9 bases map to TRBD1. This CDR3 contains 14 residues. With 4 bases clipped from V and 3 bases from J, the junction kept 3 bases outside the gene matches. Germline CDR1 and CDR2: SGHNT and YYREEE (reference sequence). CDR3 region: CASSLQGATDTQYF. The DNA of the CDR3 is TGTGCCAGCAGCCTACAGGGGGCTACAGATACGCAGTATTTT.

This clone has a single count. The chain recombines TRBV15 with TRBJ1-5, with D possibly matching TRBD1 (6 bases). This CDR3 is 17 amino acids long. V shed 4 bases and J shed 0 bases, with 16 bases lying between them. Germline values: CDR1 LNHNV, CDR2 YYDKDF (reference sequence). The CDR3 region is CATSTYGGQLSNQPQHF. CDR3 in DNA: TGTGCCACCAGCACTTATGGTGGACAGCTTAGCAATCAGCCCCAGCATTTT.